The next 15 T cell receptor beta chains were all read from a single sample in a study of shared clonotypes between healthy human individuals. The protocol was immunoSEQ multiplex PCR, while the TCRdb copy is restricted to in-frame clones and leaves out a portion. The sample yields roughly 700,000 clones, about 74% seen once. Sequencing was carried out using memory CD4+ T cells sorted from blood. Subset of the sample: CD45RA-negative fraction. These receptors were collected from a woman in her thirties in good health.

The chain links TRBV5-1 to TRBJ1-4; a possible D gene is TRBD1 (5 bases). V lost 5 bases, J lost 5 bases, and 13 bases lay in between. The CDR3 extends over 14 amino acids. Germline V gene data show CDR1 as SGHRS and CDR2 as YFSETQ. CDR3 in amino acids: CASRSGTPNEKLFF. The DNA for the CDR3 is TGCGCCAGCAGATCCGGGACCCCGAATGAAAAACTGTTTTTT.

This clone appeared once. J is TRBJ2-7 and V is TRBV5-6, with 12 bases lining up with TRBD2. The CDR3 contains 16 residues. Germline V gene sequence: CDR1 SGHDT, CDR2 YYEEEE. The ends lost 2 bases at V and 6 bases at J; junction bases unmatched: 9. The chain's CDR3 is CASSFRTSGTRSEQYF. CDR3 bases: TGTGCCAGCAGCTTTCGGACTAGCGGGACACGTAGCGAGCAGTACTTC.

CDR3 sequence: CASRASAGGSYEQYF. The DNA for the CDR3 is TGTGCCAGCAGAGCATCGGCGGGAGGTTCCTACGAGCAGTACTTC. The V and J genes are TRBV28 and TRBJ2-7; 8 nucleotides match TRBD2. Trimming removed 6 bases from V and 1 base from J; junction bases left unmatched: 8. The CDR3 has 15 residues. The germline V gene encodes CDR1 MDHEN and CDR2 SYDVKM.

The chain carries TRBV29-1 and TRBJ2-7, with 7 nucleotides matching TRBD1. The V gene's germline CDR1 is SQVTM and CDR2 ANQGSEA. J gave up 6 bases and V 6 bases, and 5 bases lay outside the gene matches. There are 11 residues in the CDR3. CDR3 DNA: TGCAGCGTCAGGAGACAGGGCGAGCAGTACTTC. Translating it yields CSVRRQGEQYF.

The chain uses TRBV4-1 and TRBJ1-5; the D is unclear. The CDR3 runs 14 residues. Trimming removed 1 base at V and 10 bases at J, with 14 bases between. Per the germline V gene, CDR1 is MGHRA and CDR2 is YSYEKL. CDR3 coding DNA: TGCGCCAGCAGCCAAGTGGGGTCAGCATCCCCCCAGCATTTT. Residues: CASSQVGSASPQHF.

The chain links TRBV5-4 to TRBJ2-7; TRBD1 matches at 9 bases. Germline-derived CDR1 and CDR2 are SGHNT and YYREEE (reference sequence). The CDR3 is 15 amino acids. The junction had 10 bases not matched to a gene; V was cut back by 3 bases and J by 6 bases. This CDR3 is CASSSPGTGPAEQYF. CDR3 nucleotide sequence: TGTGCCAGCAGCTCTCCCGGGACAGGGCCTGCCGAGCAGTACTTC.

Concerning this clone itself: This clone may be a read error of a much larger clone one base away. Other DNA sequences in this specimen translate into the identical CDR3. The rearrangement links TRBV11-1 to TRBJ1-1; unclear D gene. The germline V gene encodes CDR1 SGHAT and CDR2 FQDESV (reference sequence). The V and J ends lost 5 bases and 3 bases respectively, with 10 bases between them. The CDR3 consists of 13 residues. The CDR3 protein is CASSPQRDTEAFF. CDR3 coding DNA: TGTGCCAGCAGCCCACAGAGGGACACTGAAGCTTTCTTT.

The chain links TRBV5-1 to TRBJ2-3, with D perhaps matching TRBD2 (6 bases). Germline V gene lookup returns CDR1 SGHRS and CDR2 YFSETQ. With 2 bases removed from V and 0 bases from J, the gap between germline ends came to 13 bases. The CDR3 totals 16 residues. For the CDR3, the DNA is TGCGCCAGCAGCTTCTCTCAGGGAGGAAGCACAGATACGCAGTATTTT. Its translation: CASSFSQGGSTDTQYF. Based on the CDR3 plus reference TRBV5-1 and TRBJ2-3, the full variable domain is KAGVTQTPRYLIKTRGQQVTLSCSPISGHRSVSWYQQTPGQGLQFLFEYFSETQRNKGNFPGRFSGRQFSNSRSEMNVSTLELGDSALYLCASSFSQGGSTDTQYFGPGTRLTVL.

V is TRBV5-1 and J is TRBJ2-7; 10 nucleotides agree with TRBD1. The V gene end was trimmed by 0 bases and the J gene end by 5 bases; junction bases not matched to a gene: 5. CDR1 is SGHRS and CDR2 is YFSETQ in the germline V gene. The CDR3 contains 15 residues. The CDR3 coding sequence is TGCGCCAGCAGCTTGGAGGGACAGGGGCTCGACGAGCAGTACTTC. Its protein product is CASSLEGQGLDEQYF. Full variable domain (remainder filled in from reference TRBV5-1 and TRBJ2-7): KAGVTQTPRYLIKTRGQQVTLSCSPISGHRSVSWYQQTPGQGLQFLFEYFSETQRNKGNFPGRFSGRQFSNSRSEMNVSTLELGDSALYLCASSLEGQGLDEQYFGPGTRLTVT.

V usage is TRBV6-5 and J usage is TRBJ2-1; the match to TRBD1 covers 7 bases. The germline V gene encodes CDR1 MNHEY and CDR2 SVGAGI. The ends lost 2 bases at V and 3 bases at J; junction bases unmatched: 4. The CDR3 has 15 amino acids. As DNA, the CDR3 is TGTGCCAGCAGTTACGGGCAGGGGGTCTACAATGAGCAGTTCTTC. Translating gives CASSYGQGVYNEQFF.

A word on this clone: The sample contains more than one DNA sequence encoding this CDR3. The rearrangement uses TRBV28 and TRBJ2-1; D not resolved. The CDR3 is made up of 14 amino acids. CDR1 is MDHEN, CDR2 SYDVKM, per germline. Trimming took off 3 bases at V and 0 bases at J, with 6 bases between the two ends. This CDR3 is CASSFGNSYNEQFF. The CDR3 DNA follows: TGTGCCAGCAGTTTTGGAAACTCCTACAATGAGCAGTTCTTC.

J is TRBJ1-2 and V is TRBV29-1; TRBD1 matches at 8 bases. There are 13 residues in the CDR3. J was trimmed by 8 bases and V by 0 bases; bases with no gene match: 5. Germline V CDR1 and CDR2: SQVTM, ANQGSEA. CDR3 residues: CSVEDIRGRGYTF. The DNA for the CDR3 is TGCAGCGTTGAAGATATCAGGGGGCGCGGCTACACCTTC.

J is TRBJ2-7 and V is TRBV27; 9 bases agree with TRBD1. CDR1 MNHEY and CDR2 SMNVEV come from the germline V gene (reference sequence). The CDR3 is 16 residues long. V shed 3 bases, J shed 5 bases, and the junction held 11 bases outside the gene matches. CDR3 in DNA: TGTGCCAGCAGTTTGAGGCCCGGGACAGGGTTCCACGAGCAGTACTTC. Translation gives CASSLRPGTGFHEQYF.

The rearrangement uses TRBV6-6 and TRBJ2-3; D may correspond to TRBD1 or TRBD2 (5 bases each). This CDR3 contains 15 residues. Between the trimmed V and J ends, which lost 0 bases and 3 bases, there was a span of 10 bases. Germline CDR1 is MNHNY and CDR2 is SVGAGI (reference sequence). The CDR3 DNA sequence: TGTGCCAGCAGTTACTCGGGGGACGGGACAGATACGCAGTATTTT. This gives the protein CASSYSGDGTDTQYF.

This CDR3 is CSAMGLAGDTGELFF. CDR3 DNA: TGCAGCGCTATGGGACTAGCGGGAGACACCGGGGAGCTGTTTTTT. The V gene is TRBV29-1, the J gene TRBJ2-2; 14 positions match TRBD2. Germline V gene lookup returns CDR1 SQVTM and CDR2 ANQGSEA. The V and J ends lost 7 bases and 3 bases, in that order; junction bases with no gene match: 4. The CDR3 runs to 15 residues.